These 28 T cell receptor beta chains were sequenced from one sample in a study of cytomegalovirus exposure and HLA in healthy donors. PCR was performed using 60 Vbeta and 13 Jbeta primers. Profiling relied on immunoSEQ multiplex PCR, and the TCRdb table lists in-frame clones only, not all of them. The sample records 72,000 or so clones, 75% to 85% being singletons. The sequencing input was PBMCs. The receptors were gathered from a man between 18 and 35 years old in good health and CMV-seropositive.

The chain joins TRBV6-1 to TRBJ2-7; D gene uncertain. Trimming took off 8 bases at V and 3 bases at J, with 8 bases between the two ends. The CDR3 runs 11 residues. The germline gives CDR1 MNHNS, CDR2 SASEGT. As DNA, the CDR3 is TGTGCCAGCTCTCTTTACTACGAGCAGTACTTC. Translating gives CASSLYYEQYF.

The rearrangement uses TRBV5-8 and TRBJ1-1; D possibly corresponds to TRBD1 (6 bases). V gave up 7 bases and J gave up 6 bases, with 16 bases separating them. The CDR3 length is 13 residues. Per germline, CDR1 SGHTS and CDR2 YDEGEE. The CDR3 protein is CASQVAGASEAFF. The DNA of the CDR3 is TGTGCCAGCCAGGTGGCAGGGGCCTCTGAAGCTTTCTTT.

The V call is TRBV29-1, the J call TRBJ2-1, with TRBD2 identical over 8 bases. Unmatched junction bases numbered 6, after V lost 3 bases and J lost 5 bases. Looked up from germline, CDR1 is SQVTM and CDR2 is ANQGSEA. CDR3 length: 14 residues. The CDR3 spells CSVDPSGPHNEQFF. The CDR3 region has the DNA TGCAGCGTTGACCCTAGCGGGCCACACAATGAGCAGTTCTTC.

The chain combines TRBV2 with TRBJ1-1; TRBD1 aligns across 7 bases. Germline V gene lookup returns CDR1 SNHLY and CDR2 FYNNEI. V lost 6 bases and J lost 1; bases outside the gene matches: 8. The CDR3 contains 15 residues. The CDR3 protein is CASSAQGYGNTEAFF. In DNA form, the CDR3 reads TGTGCCAGCAGCGCACAGGGGTACGGGAACACTGAAGCTTTCTTT.

CDR3 in DNA: TGTGCCAGCATTAGCCCAGCGGGCAACACAGATACGCAGTATTTT. Translation gives CASISPAGNTDTQYF. The V call is TRBV6-1, the J call TRBJ2-3; D perhaps matches TRBD2 (6 bases). CDR3 length equals 15 residues. V lost 7 bases and J lost 2, with 16 bases in between. Looked up from germline, CDR1 is MNHNS and CDR2 is SASEGT.

In DNA, the CDR3 is TGTGCCACCAGCAGGGCTTCCACAGGGGAAGAGACCCAGTACTTC. This encodes CATSRASTGEETQYF. This sequence joins TRBV15 and TRBJ2-5; 7 bases are shared with TRBD1. CDR3 length: 15 amino acids. The V gene's germline CDR1 is LNHNV and CDR2 YYDKDF (reference sequence). V gave up 3 bases and J gave up 3 bases; unmatched junction bases: 7.

There are a few counts of this clone. The chain couples TRBV15 to TRBJ2-1, with 15 positions matching TRBD2. Unmatched junction bases numbered 4, after V lost 6 bases and J lost 7 bases. This CDR3 is 15 amino acids long. Germline CDR1 LNHNV, CDR2 YYDKDF (reference sequence). The chain's CDR3 is CATRAGLAGGNEQFF. CDR3 nucleotide sequence: TGTGCCACCAGGGCCGGACTAGCGGGAGGGAATGAGCAGTTCTTC.

The chain uses TRBV4-1 and TRBJ2-6; tentatively, D is TRBD2 (5 bases). The germline CDR1 and CDR2 sequences are MGHRA and YSYEKL. The CDR3 contains 17 residues. Trimming took 0 bases from V and 4 from J, leaving 13 bases between them. The chain's CDR3 is CASSQDPRGAGANVLTF. CDR3 coding DNA: TGCGCCAGCAGCCAAGATCCCCGGGGAGCCGGGGCCAACGTCCTGACTTTC.

The sample holds a few counts of this clone. The V call is TRBV2, the J call TRBJ1-2, with D unresolved. Trimming took 6 bases from V and 6 from J, leaving 23 bases between them. The CDR3 is made up of 16 amino acids. CDR1 and CDR2 from the germline V gene are SNHLY and FYNNEI. The CDR3 sequence: CASRGNARWWKDGYTF. The CDR3 DNA follows: TGTGCCAGCAGGGGCAACGCTCGGTGGTGGAAGGATGGCTACACCTTC.

This clone was counted only a few times. The V and J genes are TRBV30 and TRBJ1-3; a weak D match, TRBD1 (5 bases). The CDR3 totals 20 residues. Trimming removed 1 base at V and 0 bases at J, with 25 bases between. Germline V lookup: CDR1 GTSNPN, CDR2 SVGIG (reference sequence). CDR3 sequence (DNA): TGTGCCTGGAGTGGGATTCCGACAGCCCCGATCCTCTTCTCTGGAAACACCATATATTTT. Residues: CAWSGIPTAPILFSGNTIYF.

This clone is a singleton in its sample. The chain uses TRBV10-3 and TRBJ2-1, with 9 bases fitting TRBD2. The ends lost 3 bases at V and 0 bases at J; junction bases unmatched: 3. The CDR3 is 16 residues long. The V gene's germline CDR1 is ENHRY and CDR2 SYGVKD. The CDR3 loop reads CAISDSGSVSYNEQFF. The CDR3 DNA follows: TGTGCCATCAGTGATAGCGGGAGCGTCTCCTACAATGAGCAGTTCTTC.

Of note for this clone: This same CDR3 is encoded by further DNA sequences in the sample. The V gene is TRBV7-9, the J gene TRBJ1-1, with D perhaps matching TRBD1 (6 bases). There are 14 residues in the CDR3. V was cut by 2 bases and J by 0 bases, with 7 bases left in between. Germline V CDR1 and CDR2: SEHNR, FQNEAQ (reference sequence). The CDR3 region is CASSLQGMNTEAFF. In DNA, the CDR3 is TGTGCCAGCAGCTTACAGGGGATGAACACTGAAGCTTTCTTT.

This chain uses TRBV28 with TRBJ1-1, with D possibly matching TRBD1 (6 bases). The CDR3 loop spans 12 amino acids. CDR1 and CDR2 from the germline V gene are MDHEN and SYDVKM. The V and J ends lost 5 bases and 7 bases respectively, with 11 bases between them. Here the CDR3 DNA reads TGTGCCAGCAGTGCCCAGGGGCTTGAAGCTTTCTTT. Translated, it gives CASSAQGLEAFF.

This chain's CDR3 is CAISDYVRDEQYF. CDR3 in DNA: TGTGCCATCAGTGACTACGTGAGGGACGAGCAGTACTTC. V is TRBV10-3 and J is TRBJ2-7, with a tentative D call TRBD2 (5 bases). This CDR3 region has 13 residues. Germline CDR1 ENHRY, CDR2 SYGVKD. The V gene lost 3 bases and the J gene lost 5 bases, with 11 bases spanning the gap.

V gene TRBV2 combines with J gene TRBJ1-5; 9 positions agree with TRBD1. V shed 3 bases and J 2 bases; nucleotides not matched to a gene: 5. Germline CDR1 and CDR2: SNHLY and FYNNEI. The CDR3 runs 16 residues. CDR3 bases: TGTGCCAGCAGTGAGATGGGACAGGGCGGCAATCAGCCCCAGCATTTT. Encoded protein: CASSEMGQGGNQPQHF.

The chain is built from TRBV29-1 and TRBJ1-3, with D possibly matching TRBD1 (6 bases). V lost 7 bases to trimming and J lost 4 bases, with 17 bases between them. Germline V gene data show CDR1 as SQVTM and CDR2 as ANQGSEA. The CDR3 is 14 amino acids. CDR3 protein: CSADATGFGNTIYF. The CDR3, as DNA: TGCAGCGCTGACGCTACAGGGTTCGGAAACACCATATATTTT.

This chain links TRBV30 with TRBJ2-1; 8 nucleotides line up with TRBD2. CDR1 and CDR2 from the germline V gene are GTSNPN and SVGIG (reference sequence). The CDR3 loop spans 15 amino acids. The trim removed 1 base at V and 6 bases at J, leaving 8 bases unmatched. The CDR3, as DNA: TGTGCCTGGAGTGCGCCAGCGGGAGTTATCAATGAGCAGTTCTTC. This sequence encodes CAWSAPAGVINEQFF.

This chain links TRBV25-1 with TRBJ1-1, with D possibly being TRBD1 (5 bases). V was cut by 5 bases and J by 0 bases, with 7 bases left in between. The CDR3 loop spans 13 amino acids. Germline-derived CDR1 and CDR2 are MGHDK and SYGVNS. CDR3 region: CASSPGMNTEAFF. CDR3 nucleotide sequence: TGTGCCAGCAGTCCAGGGATGAACACTGAAGCTTTCTTT.

The gene calls are TRBV30 and TRBJ2-7; TRBD1 matches at 7 bases. The germline V gene encodes CDR1 GTSNPN and CDR2 SVGIG (reference sequence). This CDR3 is 12 amino acids long. V lost 8 bases to trimming and J lost 3 bases; unmatched junction nucleotides: 7. CDR3 protein: CAGRGKGYEQYF. CDR3 DNA sequence: TGTGCCGGCAGGGGGAAAGGCTACGAGCAGTACTTC.

The J gene is TRBJ1-2, the V gene TRBV25-1; a weak D match, TRBD1 (5 bases). The ends were cut back, 5 bases at V and 7 bases at J, with 20 bases in the middle. Germline loops: CDR1 MGHDK, CDR2 SYGVNS. There are 15 residues in the CDR3. CDR3 region: CASSPLPAGPLGYTF. The CDR3 DNA reads TGTGCCAGCAGTCCCCTTCCAGCAGGGCCCCTTGGCTACACCTTC.

The chain recombines TRBV6-5 with TRBJ2-5; 14 nucleotides match TRBD2. The CDR3 totals 15 residues. Germline CDR1 reads MNHEY; CDR2 reads SVGAGI. Trimming took 5 bases from V and 4 from J; bases not matched to a gene: 3. CDR3 DNA: TGTGCCAGCAGTCGACTAGCGGGGGGGGGAGAGACCCAGTACTTC. Translation gives CASSRLAGGGETQYF.

In its sample, this clone is medium-sized. The chain uses TRBV6-5 and TRBJ2-7; 8 positions agree with TRBD1. The CDR3 consists of 16 residues. Looked up from germline, CDR1 is MNHEY and CDR2 is SVGAGI. With V trimmed by 2 bases and J by 5 bases, 11 bases remained unmatched. Written as DNA, the CDR3 is TGTGCCAGCAGTTACCACGACAGGGGATCGAGAAACGAGCAGTACTTC. This gives the protein CASSYHDRGSRNEQYF.

This clone was seen a handful of times. In the same sample, other DNA sequences code for this CDR3. This chain joins TRBV7-2 and TRBJ1-1, with D uncertain. CDR3 length: 13 residues. With 3 bases removed from V and 3 bases from J, the gap between germline ends came to 8 bases. CDR1 is SGHTA, CDR2 FQGNSA, per germline. The CDR3 spells CASSLGPYTEAFF. For the CDR3, the DNA is TGTGCCAGCAGCTTGGGCCCCTACACTGAAGCTTTCTTT.

Written as DNA, the CDR3 is TGTGCCAGCAGCCACGGGACAGGGACTAATGAGCAGTTCTTC. Amino acids: CASSHGTGTNEQFF. V and J are TRBV7-8 and TRBJ2-1, with 9 bases lining up with TRBD1. V lost 5 bases and J lost 7; bases outside the gene matches: 6. The germline V gene encodes CDR1 SGHVS and CDR2 FQNEAQ. The length of the CDR3 is 14 residues.

CDR3 nucleotides: TGCGCCAGCAGCTTGCGTAGTGGAGGAGAGACCCAGTACTTC. The encoded protein is CASSLRSGGETQYF. The chain recombines TRBV5-1 with TRBJ2-5; weak D call: TRBD2 (5 bases). This CDR3 region has 14 residues. The germline V gene has CDR1 SGHRS and CDR2 YFSETQ. V lost 1 base to trimming and J lost 4 bases, with 11 bases between them.

The gene calls are TRBV7-9 and TRBJ2-7; 11 bases line up with TRBD1. CDR3 length: 16 residues. Germline CDR1 SEHNR, CDR2 FQNEAQ (reference sequence). J was trimmed by 0 bases and V by 6 bases; bases with no gene match: 7. The CDR3 DNA is TGTGCCAGCAGTCGACTTGGACAGGGGGCCTCCTACGAGCAGTACTTC. It is translated as CASSRLGQGASYEQYF.

The chain couples TRBV4-1 to TRBJ1-5; 8 positions agree with TRBD1. The V and J ends lost 6 bases and 2 bases, in that order; junction bases with no gene match: 12. There are 17 residues in the CDR3. CDR1 is MGHRA, CDR2 YSYEKL, per germline. In nucleotides, the CDR3 is TGCGCCAGCAGTCAGGAGGTCACAGGGGGTCGCAATCAGCCCCAGCATTTT. It codes for CASSQEVTGGRNQPQHF.

V and J are TRBV6-1 and TRBJ2-7; D is unresolved. Germline-derived CDR1 and CDR2 are MNHNS and SASEGT. V was shortened by 4 bases and J by 3 bases, with 7 bases between the two germline ends. There are 12 residues in the CDR3. CDR3 nucleotide sequence: TGTGCCAGCAGTGCAGATCACTACGAGCAGTACTTC. Translating it yields CASSADHYEQYF.